These 21 T cell receptor beta chains were sequenced from one sample in a study of shared clonotypes between healthy human individuals. Assay: immunoSEQ multiplex PCR; the TCRdb copy retains only in-frame clones and omits some. Among 980,000 or so clones listed, about three quarters were seen once. Sequenced: memory CD4+ T cells sorted from blood. Subset indicated: CD45RA-negative fraction. These TCRs come from a man aged 18 to 29 in good health.

The V call is TRBV28, the J call TRBJ1-3; no reliable D call. Trimming stripped 3 bases from V and 0 bases from J, with 3 bases between. Germline values: CDR1 MDHEN, CDR2 SYDVKM. This CDR3 is built from 13 residues. CDR3 sequence reads: CASSLNSGNTIYF. For the CDR3, the DNA is TGTGCCAGCAGTTTGAACTCTGGAAACACCATATATTTT.

The chain couples TRBV9 to TRBJ2-1; TRBD2 agrees at 8 bases. Germline CDR1 reads SGDLS; CDR2 reads YYNGEE. J was trimmed by 6 bases and V by 0 bases; bases with no gene match: 5. The CDR3 loop spans 15 amino acids. CDR3 sequence: CASSVDSGVINEQFF. Written as DNA, the CDR3 is TGTGCCAGCAGCGTAGATAGCGGGGTGATCAATGAGCAGTTCTTC.

This chain links TRBV5-4 with TRBJ2-3; 7 nucleotides align to TRBD2. Germline V gene data show CDR1 as SGHNT and CDR2 as YYREEE (reference sequence). The CDR3 loop spans 14 amino acids. V lost 2 bases and J lost 4; bases outside the gene matches: 4. The CDR3 here is CASSLAGISDTQYF. CDR3 DNA: TGTGCCAGCAGCTTAGCGGGGATATCAGATACGCAGTATTTT.

This chain links TRBV28 with TRBJ2-2, with 12 bases aligning to TRBD1. V trimming: 7 bases; J trimming: 13 bases; junction bases outside the gene matches: 4. The CDR3 consists of 12 residues. The V gene's germline CDR1 is MDHEN and CDR2 SYDVKM. The CDR3 reads CASTGQGARLFF. The CDR3 coding sequence is TGTGCCAGCACGGGACAGGGGGCCCGGCTGTTTTTT.

This chain uses TRBV11-2 with TRBJ1-6; 7 bases are shared with TRBD1. Per germline, CDR1 SGHAT and CDR2 FQNNGV. There are 14 residues in the CDR3. With V trimmed by 4 bases and J by 4 bases, 1 base remained unmatched. CDR3 sequence: CASSSGQYNSPLHF. CDR3 DNA: TGTGCCAGCAGCTCGGGACAGTATAATTCACCCCTCCACTTT.

The chain employs TRBV10-3 and TRBJ2-7; 9 bases align to TRBD1. The CDR3 is made up of 15 amino acids. V dropped 10 bases and J dropped 2; count of bases not matched to a gene: 12. From germline, CDR1 is ENHRY and CDR2 SYGVKD. The CDR3 DNA reads TGTGCCACCCACAGGGGGCCTAGCGGAACCTACGAGCAGTACTTC. Residues: CATHRGPSGTYEQYF.

Written as DNA, the CDR3 is TGCGCCAGCAGCCGTACCGGGACAGGGTACGACGAGCAGTACTTC. Translation gives CASSRTGTGYDEQYF. This rearrangement joins TRBV4-1 to TRBJ2-7, with 9 positions matching TRBD1. CDR3 size: 15 residues. After removal of 4 bases from V and 5 bases from J, the junction contained 9 bases not matched to a gene. Germline assignment: CDR1 MGHRA and CDR2 YSYEKL.

V is TRBV27 and J is TRBJ2-5; the match to TRBD2 covers 9 bases. Germline V gives CDR1 MNHEY, CDR2 SMNVEV (reference sequence). The V and J ends lost 7 bases and 5 bases, in that order; junction bases with no gene match: 14. The CDR3 totals 16 residues. CDR3 in DNA: TGTGCCAGCAAGGGGGTAGCGGGAGAATTTGCGGAGACCCAGTACTTC. Amino acid sequence: CASKGVAGEFAETQYF.

The chain has TRBV9 and TRBJ2-1; TRBD2 might be the D (6 bases). The CDR3 sequence is 14 residues long. The ends were cut back, 4 bases at V and 8 bases at J, with 16 bases in the middle. In germline, CDR1 is SGDLS, CDR2 YYNGEE. Written as DNA, the CDR3 is TGTGCCAGCAGCCCTACTACCACTAGCTATGAGCAGTTCTTC. The encoded protein is CASSPTTTSYEQFF. Combining the CDR3 with reference TRBV9 and TRBJ2-1 gives the whole variable domain DSGVTQTPKHLITATGQRVTLRCSPRSGDLSVYWYQQSLDQGLQFLIQYYNGEERAKGNILERFSAQQFPDLHSELNLSSLELGDSALYFCASSPTTTSYEQFFGPGTRLTVL.

The gene calls are TRBV6-4 and TRBJ1-6, with 11 bases matching TRBD1. Germline V gives CDR1 MRHNA, CDR2 SNTAGT. V lost 5 bases to trimming and J lost 10 bases; unmatched junction nucleotides: 13. This CDR3 has 17 residues. CDR3: CASSPLGQGAEGSPLHF. DNA for the CDR3: TGTGCCAGCAGTCCACTCGGACAGGGGGCAGAGGGATCACCCCTCCACTTT.

J is TRBJ2-5 and V is TRBV19; D unclear. The CDR3 length is 13 residues. The V end lost 5 bases, the J end lost 5 bases, and 12 bases lay between the germline ends. The germline CDR1 and CDR2 sequences are LNHDA and SQIVND (reference sequence). The DNA for the CDR3 is TGTGCCAGTAGTGCAGGAGCTTGGGAGACCCAGTACTTC. Its translation: CASSAGAWETQYF. Variable domain in full (rest from reference TRBV19 and TRBJ2-5): DGGITQSPKYLFRKEGQNVTLSCEQNLNHDAMYWYRQDPGQGLRLIYYSQIVNDFQKGDIAEGYSVSREKKESFPLTVTSAQKNPTAFYLCASSAGAWETQYFGPGTRLLVL.

V gene TRBV10-3 combines with J gene TRBJ2-3; no definite D call. The CDR3 covers 12 residues. The V gene's germline CDR1 is ENHRY and CDR2 SYGVKD. The ends were cut back, 8 bases at V and 3 bases at J, with 9 bases in the middle. The CDR3 nucleotides read TGTGCCATCGCCGGTTCGACAGATACGCAGTATTTT. It translates to CAIAGSTDTQYF.

The gene calls are TRBV5-4 and TRBJ2-1, with unresolved D. Deletions cut 4 bases from V and 0 bases from J, with 14 bases between. This CDR3 comprises 16 residues. The V gene's germline CDR1 is SGHNT and CDR2 YYREEE (reference sequence). CDR3 coding DNA: TGTGCCAGCAGCGACTCGAAGTCGAGCTCCTACAATGAGCAGTTCTTC. Residues: CASSDSKSSSYNEQFF.

This clone was counted a single time. This chain joins TRBV30 and TRBJ1-6, with D maybe TRBD1 (6 bases). V lost 5 bases and J 9 bases, leaving 14 bases between the germline ends. Germline V lookup: CDR1 GTSNPN, CDR2 SVGIG (reference sequence). The CDR3 extends over 13 amino acids. CDR3 loop: CAWGGQGSSPLHF. CDR3 DNA: TGTGCCTGGGGGGGGCAGGGAAGTTCACCCCTCCACTTT.

This chain connects TRBV28 to TRBJ2-3; 11 bases map to TRBD2. There are 15 residues in the CDR3. Germline-derived CDR1 and CDR2 are MDHEN and SYDVKM. V dropped 4 bases and J dropped 2; count of bases not matched to a gene: 2. CDR3: CASSSSGGHTDTQYF. The CDR3 region has the DNA TGTGCCAGCAGTTCTAGCGGGGGGCACACAGATACGCAGTATTTT.

The chain carries TRBV7-9 and TRBJ2-3; D gene ambiguous. This CDR3 region has 11 residues. Between the trimmed V and J ends, which lost 5 bases and 8 bases, there was a span of 8 bases. Germline CDR1 is SEHNR and CDR2 is FQNEAQ (reference sequence). The CDR3 region is CASSPKGTQYF. CDR3 bases: TGTGCCAGCAGCCCAAAGGGTACGCAGTATTTT. The entire variable domain, with the rest obtained from reference TRBV7-9 and TRBJ2-3, is as follows: DTGVSQNPRHKITKRGQNVTFRCDPISEHNRLYWYRQTLGQGPEFLTYFQNEAQLEKSRLLSDRFSAERPKGSFSTLEIQRTEQGDSAMYLCASSPKGTQYFGPGTRLTVL.

This clone was seen only a few times. J is TRBJ1-2 and V is TRBV7-2; TRBD1 is a possible D gene (5 bases). This CDR3 region has 14 residues. With 5 bases removed from V and 3 bases from J, the gap between germline ends came to 13 bases. Germline V gene lookup returns CDR1 SGHTA and CDR2 FQGNSA. CDR3 coding DNA: TGTGCCAGCAGCCAGTCCGGGACGCACTATGGCTACACCTTC. It specifies CASSQSGTHYGYTF.

In its sample, this clone was seen once. This chain links TRBV5-1 with TRBJ2-2; D is unclear. With 0 bases removed from V and 0 bases from J, the gap between germline ends came to 6 bases. Germline V lookup: CDR1 SGHRS, CDR2 YFSETQ. This CDR3 comprises 15 residues. The CDR3 here is CASSLVGTNTGELFF. CDR3 coding DNA: TGCGCCAGCAGCTTGGTGGGGACGAACACCGGGGAGCTGTTTTTT.

For the CDR3, the DNA is TGCGCCAGCAGCTTGGGGAGCGTACGGGACTATGGCTACACCTTC. Amino acids: CASSLGSVRDYGYTF. The J gene is TRBJ1-2, the V gene TRBV5-1; D ambiguous. Trimming cost V 0 bases and J 3 bases, with 12 bases left between them. The CDR3 has 15 residues. From germline, CDR1 is SGHRS and CDR2 YFSETQ.

This chain joins TRBV27 and TRBJ2-5; D uncertain. Per the germline V gene, CDR1 is MNHEY and CDR2 is SMNVEV (reference sequence). With 2 bases removed from V and 5 bases from J, the gap between germline ends came to 15 bases. CDR3 size: 15 residues. The chain's CDR3 is CASSLNRLGGETQYF. CDR3 DNA sequence: TGTGCCAGCAGTTTAAATAGATTGGGTGGGGAGACCCAGTACTTC.

On this clone itself: A much larger clone lies a single base off, so this may be a read error. V usage is TRBV7-9 and J usage is TRBJ1-1; no firm D call. Germline assignment: CDR1 SEHNR and CDR2 FQNEAQ (reference sequence). CDR3 length: 17 amino acids. In DNA, the CDR3 is TGTGCCAGCAGCTCCCCGCGGGGTAGGGAAGGGAACGCTGAAGCTTTCTTT. The encoded protein is CASSSPRGREGNAEAFF.